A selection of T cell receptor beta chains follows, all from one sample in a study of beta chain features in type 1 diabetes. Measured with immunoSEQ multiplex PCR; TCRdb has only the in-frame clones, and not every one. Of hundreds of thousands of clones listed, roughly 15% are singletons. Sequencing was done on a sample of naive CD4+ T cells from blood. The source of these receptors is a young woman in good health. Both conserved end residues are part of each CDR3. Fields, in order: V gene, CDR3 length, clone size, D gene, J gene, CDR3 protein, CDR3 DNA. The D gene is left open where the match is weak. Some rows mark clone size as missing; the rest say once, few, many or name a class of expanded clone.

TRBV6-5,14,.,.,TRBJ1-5,CASSSAGYAQPQHF,TGTGCCAGCAGTTCGGCAGGGTACGCTCAGCCCCAGCATTTT
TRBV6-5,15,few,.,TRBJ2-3,CASSYSVASTDTQYF,TGTGCCAGCAGTTACTCGGTGGCTAGCACAGATACGCAGTATTTT
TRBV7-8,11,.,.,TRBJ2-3,CASSVGPEQYF,TGTGCCAGCAGCGTAGGGCCTGAGCAGTATTTT
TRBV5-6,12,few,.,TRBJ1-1,CASSLDRTGAFF,TGTGCCAGCAGCTTGGACCGTACTGGGGCTTTCTTT
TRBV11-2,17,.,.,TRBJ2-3,CASSLVGIARGADTQYF,TGTGCCAGCAGCTTAGTAGGCATCGCCCGGGGAGCAGATACGCAGTATTTT
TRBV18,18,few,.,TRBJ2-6,CASSPQRVRGSGANVLTF,TGTGCCAGCTCACCACAGAGGGTCCGGGGCTCTGGGGCCAACGTCCTGACTTTC
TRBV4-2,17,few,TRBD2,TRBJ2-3,CASSPVAGGGGTDTQYF,TGTGCCAGCAGCCCGGTAGCGGGAGGTGGTGGCACAGATACGCAGTATTTT
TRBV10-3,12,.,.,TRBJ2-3,CAISDRTDTQYF,TGTGCCATCAGTGACCGCACAGATACGCAGTATTTT
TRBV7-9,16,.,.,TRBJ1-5,CASSPEPGHPDQPQHF,TGTGCCAGCAGCCCAGAGCCGGGACATCCCGATCAGCCCCAGCATTTT
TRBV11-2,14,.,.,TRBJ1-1,CASSLALTSTEAFF,TGTGCCAGCAGCTTAGCTCTCACGAGCACTGAAGCTTTCTTT
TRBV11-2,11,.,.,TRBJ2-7,CASSHGHEQYF,TGTGCCAGCAGCCACGGCCACGAGCAGTACTTC
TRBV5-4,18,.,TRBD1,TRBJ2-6,CASSYGQGFYAGANVLTF,TGTGCCAGCAGCTACGGACAGGGGTTCTATGCTGGGGCCAACGTCCTGACTTTC
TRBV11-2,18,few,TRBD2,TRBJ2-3,CASSPGPSGASSTDTQYF,TGTGCCAGCAGCCCCGGTCCTAGCGGGGCTTCTAGCACAGATACGCAGTATTTT
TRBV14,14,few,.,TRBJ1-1,CASSPRGGLAEAFF,TGTGCCAGCAGCCCCCGCGGGGGGCTCGCTGAAGCTTTCTTT
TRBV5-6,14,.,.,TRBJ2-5,CASSLRAFPETQYF,TGTGCCAGCAGCTTGCGCGCCTTCCCAGAGACCCAGTACTTC
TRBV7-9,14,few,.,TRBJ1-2,CASSFSANSKSYTF,TGTGCCAGCAGCTTCTCAGCTAACTCAAAAAGCTACACCTTC
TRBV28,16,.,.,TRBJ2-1,CASSPFGMLRDNEQFF,TGTGCCAGCAGTCCCTTCGGAATGCTGCGGGATAATGAGCAGTTCTTC
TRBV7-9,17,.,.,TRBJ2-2,CASSPTWTAGATGELFF,TGTGCCAGCAGCCCTACCTGGACCGCGGGGGCCACCGGGGAGCTGTTTTTT
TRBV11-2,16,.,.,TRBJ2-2,CASSLFSGGNTGELFF,TGTGCCAGCAGCTTATTTAGCGGAGGAAACACCGGGGAGCTGTTTTTT
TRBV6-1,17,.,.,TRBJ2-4,CASSELVGADTKNIQYF,TGTGCCAGCAGTGAATTGGTCGGGGCAGACACCAAAAACATTCAGTACTTC
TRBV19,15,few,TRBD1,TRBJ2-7,CASSPLTGGSYEQYF,TGTGCCAGTAGCCCACTGACAGGGGGATCCTACGAGCAGTACTTC
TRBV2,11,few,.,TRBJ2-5,CASSEHETQYF,TGTGCCAGCAGTGAACATGAGACCCAGTACTTC
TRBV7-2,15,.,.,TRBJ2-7,CASSLLFSDSYEQYF,TGTGCCAGCAGCCTTCTTTTTAGCGACTCCTACGAGCAGTACTTC
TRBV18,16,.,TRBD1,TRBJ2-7,CASSPTGLGFGYEQYF,TGTGCCAGCTCACCGACAGGGTTGGGTTTTGGCTACGAGCAGTACTTC
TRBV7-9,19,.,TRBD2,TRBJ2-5,CASSKGRILLAGSQETQYF,TGTGCCAGCAGCAAGGGACGGATCTTATTAGCGGGTTCGCAAGAGACCCAGTACTTC
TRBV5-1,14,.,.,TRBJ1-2,CASSLVKGNYGYTF,TGCGCCAGCAGCTTGGTTAAGGGAAACTATGGCTACACCTTC
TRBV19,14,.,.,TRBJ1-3,CASSIARIGNTIYF,TGTGCCAGTAGTATCGCCAGGATTGGAAACACCATATATTTT
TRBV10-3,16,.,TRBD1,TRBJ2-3,CAISEWGQGSTDTQYF,TGTGCCATCAGTGAGTGGGGACAGGGGAGCACAGATACGCAGTATTTT
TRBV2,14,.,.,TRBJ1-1,CASRIGTMNTEAFF,TGTGCCAGCAGGATCGGGACAATGAACACTGAAGCTTTCTTT
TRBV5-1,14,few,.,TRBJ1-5,CASSLEGGNQPQHF,TGCGCCAGCAGCTTGGAGGGGGGCAATCAGCCCCAGCATTTT
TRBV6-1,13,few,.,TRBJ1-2,CASSEVRHYGYTF,TGTGCCAGCAGTGAAGTCCGGCACTATGGCTACACCTTC
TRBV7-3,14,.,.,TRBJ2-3,CASSKQGSLDTQYF,TGTGCCAGCAGCAAACAGGGTTCGTTGGATACGCAGTATTTT
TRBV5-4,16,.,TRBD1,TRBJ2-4,CASSLGPGQGKNIQYF,TGTGCCAGCAGCTTGGGGCCGGGACAGGGGAAAAACATTCAGTACTTC
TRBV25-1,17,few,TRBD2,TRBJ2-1,CASSDTPTSGRGDEQFF,TGTGCCAGCAGTGATACCCCGACTAGCGGGAGAGGGGATGAGCAGTTCTTC
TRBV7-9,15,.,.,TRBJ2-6,CASSRVISGANVLTF,TGTGCCAGCAGCCGGGTCATCTCTGGGGCCAACGTCCTGACTTTC
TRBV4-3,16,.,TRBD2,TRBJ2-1,CASSQAAGGPYNEQFF,TGCGCCAGCAGCCAAGCAGCGGGAGGGCCCTACAATGAGCAGTTCTTC
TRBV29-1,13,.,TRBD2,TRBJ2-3,CSVRAGNTDTQYF,TGCAGCGTTCGAGCGGGGAACACAGATACGCAGTATTTT
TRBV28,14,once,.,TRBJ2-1,CASRRAGDYNEQFF,TGTGCCAGCAGGAGGGCAGGGGATTACAATGAGCAGTTCTTC
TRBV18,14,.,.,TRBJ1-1,CASSPQVRDTEAFF,TGTGCCAGCTCACCACAAGTCAGGGACACTGAAGCTTTCTTT
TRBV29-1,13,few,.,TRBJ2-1,CSVDKGGYNEQFF,TGCAGCGTTGACAAGGGCGGCTACAATGAGCAGTTCTTC
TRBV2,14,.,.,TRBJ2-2,CASSEQGNTGELFF,TGTGCCAGCAGTGAACAGGGGAACACCGGGGAGCTGTTTTTT
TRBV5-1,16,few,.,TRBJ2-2,CASSFRSGPMAGELFF,TGCGCCAGCAGCTTTAGATCGGGACCCATGGCCGGGGAGCTGTTTTTT
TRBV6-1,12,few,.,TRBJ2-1,CASTDAYNEQFF,TGTGCCAGCACGGACGCTTACAATGAGCAGTTCTTC
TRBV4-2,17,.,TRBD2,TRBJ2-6,CASSVLAGTSGANVLTF,TGTGCCAGCAGTGTACTAGCGGGGACCTCTGGGGCCAACGTCCTGACTTTC
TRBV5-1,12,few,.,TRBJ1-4,CASSLVGEKLFF,TGCGCCAGCAGCTTGGTTGGGGAAAAACTGTTTTTT
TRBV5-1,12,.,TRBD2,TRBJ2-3,CASSSGLAAQYF,TGCGCCAGCAGCTCGGGACTAGCGGCGCAGTATTTT
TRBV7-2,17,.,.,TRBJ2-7,CASSPTGAEPRPYEQYF,TGTGCCAGCAGCCCTACCGGAGCCGAGCCACGTCCCTACGAGCAGTACTTC
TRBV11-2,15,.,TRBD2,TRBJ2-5,CASSGAGAPRETQYF,TGTGCCAGCAGCGGAGCGGGGGCCCCCCGAGAGACCCAGTACTTC
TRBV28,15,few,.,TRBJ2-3,CASRSPGSSTDTQYF,TGTGCCAGCAGATCCCCGGGATCTAGCACAGATACGCAGTATTTT
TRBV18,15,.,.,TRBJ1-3,CASSPDPLGGNTIYF,TGTGCCAGCTCACCAGACCCACTTGGCGGAAACACCATATATTTT